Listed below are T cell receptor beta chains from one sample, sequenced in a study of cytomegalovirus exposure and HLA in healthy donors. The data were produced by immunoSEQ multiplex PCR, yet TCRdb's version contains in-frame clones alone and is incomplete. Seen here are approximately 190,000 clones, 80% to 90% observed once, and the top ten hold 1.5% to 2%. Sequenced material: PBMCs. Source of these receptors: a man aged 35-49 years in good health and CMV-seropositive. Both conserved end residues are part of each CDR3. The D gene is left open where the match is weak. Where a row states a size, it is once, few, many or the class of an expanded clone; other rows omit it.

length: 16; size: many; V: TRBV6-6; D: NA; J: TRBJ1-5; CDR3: CASSLRGGGNNQPQHF; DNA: TGTGCCAGCAGTCTCCGAGGGGGGGGTAACAATCAGCCCCAGCATTTT
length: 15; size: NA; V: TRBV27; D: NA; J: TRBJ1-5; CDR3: CASSLSGGSYQPQHF; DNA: TGTGCCAGCAGTTTATCGGGTGGGAGCTATCAGCCCCAGCATTTT
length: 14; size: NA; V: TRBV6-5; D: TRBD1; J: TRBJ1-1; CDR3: CASGGQSANTEAFF; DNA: TGTGCCAGCGGGGGACAGTCCGCCAACACTGAAGCTTTCTTT
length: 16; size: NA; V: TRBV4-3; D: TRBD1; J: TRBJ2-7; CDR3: CASSQDWGQGFHEQYF; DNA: TGCGCCAGCAGCCAAGATTGGGGACAGGGTTTCCACGAGCAGTACTTC
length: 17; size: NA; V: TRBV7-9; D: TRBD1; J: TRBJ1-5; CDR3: CSSSASPGQGGNQPQHF; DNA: TGTTCCAGCAGCGCTAGCCCGGGACAGGGCGGGAATCAGCCCCAGCATTTT
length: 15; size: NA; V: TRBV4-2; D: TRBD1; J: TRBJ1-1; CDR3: CASSQVGTGILEAFF; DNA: TGTGCCAGCAGCCAAGTTGGGACAGGAATACTTGAAGCTTTCTTT
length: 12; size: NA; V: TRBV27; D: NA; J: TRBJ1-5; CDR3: CASSTQHQPQHF; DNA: TGTGCCAGCAGTACACAACACCAGCCCCAGCATTTT
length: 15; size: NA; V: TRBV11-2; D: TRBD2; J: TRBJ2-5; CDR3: CASSIWTSGQETQYF; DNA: TGTGCCAGCAGCATCTGGACTAGCGGCCAAGAGACCCAGTACTTC
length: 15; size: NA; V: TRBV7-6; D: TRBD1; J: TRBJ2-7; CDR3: CASSLNIQGAGEQYF; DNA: TGTGCCAGCAGCTTAAATATCCAGGGGGCGGGGGAGCAGTACTTC
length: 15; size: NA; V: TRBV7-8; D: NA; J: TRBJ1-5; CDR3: CASSLTDSSNQPQHF; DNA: TGTGCCAGCAGCTTAACGGACAGTAGCAATCAGCCCCAGCATTTT
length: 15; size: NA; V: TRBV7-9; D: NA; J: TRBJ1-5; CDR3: CASSLDVQGSQPQHF; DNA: TGTGCCAGCAGCTTAGATGTACAGGGTAGCCAGCCCCAGCATTTT
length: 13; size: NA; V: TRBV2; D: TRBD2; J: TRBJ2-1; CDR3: CASSEFLAGGEFF; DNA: TGTGCCAGCAGTGAATTCCTAGCGGGAGGGGAGTTCTTC
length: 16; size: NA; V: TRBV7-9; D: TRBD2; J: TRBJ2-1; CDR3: CASSPTSGSPYNEQFF; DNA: TGTGCCAGCAGTCCAACGAGCGGGAGTCCCTACAATGAGCAGTTCTTC
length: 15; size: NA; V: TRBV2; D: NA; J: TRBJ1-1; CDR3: CASSAWGPMNTEAFF; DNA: TGTGCCAGCAGTGCCTGGGGGCCAATGAACACTGAAGCTTTCTTT
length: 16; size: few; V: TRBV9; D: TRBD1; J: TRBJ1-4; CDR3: CASSLSVGTGNEKLFF; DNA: TGTGCCAGCAGCCTATCGGTCGGGACAGGGAATGAAAAACTGTTTTTT
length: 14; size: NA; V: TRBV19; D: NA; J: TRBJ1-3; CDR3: CASSIGGSGNTIYF; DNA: TGTGCCAGTAGTATAGGAGGTTCTGGAAACACCATATATTTT
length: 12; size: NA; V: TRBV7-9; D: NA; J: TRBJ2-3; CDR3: CASREYKDTQYF; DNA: TGTGCCAGCAGGGAGTACAAAGATACGCAGTATTTT
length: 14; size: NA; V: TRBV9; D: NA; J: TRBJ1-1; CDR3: CASSPRQVVAEAFF; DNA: TGTGCCAGCAGCCCCCGACAGGTTGTAGCTGAAGCTTTCTTT
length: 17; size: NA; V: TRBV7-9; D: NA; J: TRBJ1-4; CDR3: CASSTHNSGSLNEKLFF; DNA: TGTGCCAGCAGCACACACAATTCCGGGTCGCTAAATGAAAAACTGTTTTTT
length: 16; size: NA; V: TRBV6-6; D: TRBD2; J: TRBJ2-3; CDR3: CASSRWAGGSTDTQYF; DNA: TGTGCCAGCAGCCGATGGGCGGGAGGAAGCACAGATACGCAGTATTTT
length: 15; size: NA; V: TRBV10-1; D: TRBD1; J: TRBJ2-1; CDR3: CASSRDRGIYNEQFF; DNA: TGCGCCAGCAGCCGGGACAGGGGGATTTACAATGAGCAGTTCTTC
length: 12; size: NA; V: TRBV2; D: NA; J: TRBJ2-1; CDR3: CASSGGEDEQFF; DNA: TGTGCCAGCAGTGGGGGAGAGGATGAGCAGTTCTTC
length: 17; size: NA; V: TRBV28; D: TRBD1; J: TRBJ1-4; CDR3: CASSSQGAVRANEKLFF; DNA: TGTGCCAGCAGTTCCCAGGGGGCGGTTCGGGCTAATGAAAAACTGTTTTTT
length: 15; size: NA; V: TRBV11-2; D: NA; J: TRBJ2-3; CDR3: CASSLAYSWADTQYF; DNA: TGTGCCAGCAGCTTAGCGTACAGTTGGGCAGATACGCAGTATTTT
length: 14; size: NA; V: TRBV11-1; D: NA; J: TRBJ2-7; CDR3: CASTLTGVSYEQYF; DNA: TGTGCCAGCACCCTTACAGGCGTCTCCTACGAGCAGTACTTC
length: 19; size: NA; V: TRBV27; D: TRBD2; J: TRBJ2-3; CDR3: CASSLTPFPTSGKGDTQYF; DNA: TGTGCCAGCAGTTTAACCCCGTTCCCGACTAGCGGGAAGGGGGATACGCAGTATTTT
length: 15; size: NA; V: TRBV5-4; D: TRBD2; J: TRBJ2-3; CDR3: CASSLKRERKDTQYF; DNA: TGTGCCAGCAGCCTTAAGCGGGAGAGAAAAGATACGCAGTATTTT
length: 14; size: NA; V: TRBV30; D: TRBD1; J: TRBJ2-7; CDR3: CAWDNRGQGYEQYF; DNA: TGTGCCTGGGACAACCGGGGACAGGGCTACGAGCAGTACTTC
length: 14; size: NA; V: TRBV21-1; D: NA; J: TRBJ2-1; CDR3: CASSPLLAGDEQFF; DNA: TGTGCCAGCAGCCCCTTACTAGCTGGCGATGAGCAGTTCTTC
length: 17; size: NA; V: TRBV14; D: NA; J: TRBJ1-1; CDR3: CASSQDWLFRGGTEAFF; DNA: TGTGCCAGCAGCCAAGATTGGCTATTCAGGGGCGGTACTGAAGCTTTCTTT
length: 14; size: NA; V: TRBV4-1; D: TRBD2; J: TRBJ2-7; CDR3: CASSAPSGRYEQYF; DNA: TGCGCCAGCAGCGCACCCAGCGGGAGGTACGAGCAGTACTTC
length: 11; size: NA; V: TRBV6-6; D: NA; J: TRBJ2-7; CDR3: CASMRDYEQYF; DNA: TGTGCCAGCATGAGGGACTACGAGCAGTACTTC
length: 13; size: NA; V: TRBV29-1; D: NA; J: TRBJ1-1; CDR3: CSVSGILNTEAFF; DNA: TGCAGCGTGTCCGGGATCCTGAACACTGAAGCTTTCTTT
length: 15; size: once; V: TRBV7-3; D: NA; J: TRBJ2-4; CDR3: CASSLVKAGKNIQYF; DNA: TGTGCCAGCAGCTTAGTTAAAGCGGGCAAAAACATTCAGTACTTC
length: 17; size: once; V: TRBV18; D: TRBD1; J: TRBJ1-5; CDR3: CASSPGQQGASNQPQHF; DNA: TGTGCCAGCTCACCGGGACAGCAGGGAGCTAGCAATCAGCCCCAGCATTTT
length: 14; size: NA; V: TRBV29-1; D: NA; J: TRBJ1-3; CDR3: CSVATGPSGNTIYF; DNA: TGCAGCGTTGCGACAGGTCCCTCTGGAAACACCATATATTTT
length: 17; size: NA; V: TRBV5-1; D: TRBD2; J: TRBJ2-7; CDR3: CASSLRTSGRGAYEQYF; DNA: TGCGCCAGCAGCTTGAGGACTAGCGGGAGGGGCGCCTACGAGCAGTACTTC
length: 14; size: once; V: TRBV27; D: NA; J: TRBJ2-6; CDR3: CASSRFSGANVLTF; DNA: TGTGCCAGCAGCAGGTTCTCTGGGGCCAACGTCCTGACTTTC
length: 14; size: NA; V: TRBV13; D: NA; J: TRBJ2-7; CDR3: CASSLEQGGVEQYF; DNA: TGTGCCAGCAGCTTAGAACAGGGTGGGGTCGAGCAGTACTTC
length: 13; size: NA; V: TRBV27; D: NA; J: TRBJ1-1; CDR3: CASSVDRSKEAFF; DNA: TGTGCCAGCAGTGTCGACAGGTCAAAAGAAGCTTTCTTT
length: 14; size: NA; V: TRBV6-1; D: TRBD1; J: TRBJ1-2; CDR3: CASSGRQGNYGYTF; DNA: TGTGCCAGCAGTGGTCGACAGGGGAACTATGGCTACACCTTC
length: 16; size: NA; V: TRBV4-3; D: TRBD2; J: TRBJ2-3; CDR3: CASRKREPPGTDTQYF; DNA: TGCGCCAGCCGGAAGCGGGAGCCCCCTGGCACAGATACGCAGTATTTT